This section outlines one T cell receptor beta chain sequence together with its context. Sequence at one end of the junction differs from germline and may be a read error. Germline CDR1 is SGHTS and CDR2 is YDEGEE. The CDR3 length is 16 residues. This entry comes from a study of control samples from healthy donors and cancer patients. Method: immunoSEQ multiplex PCR; TCRdb's copy keeps in-frame clones and lacks some. The table has around 170,000 clones, approximately 90% seen once. V is TRBV5-8 and J is TRBJ2-7; maybe TRBD1 (6 bases). The TCR sequence derives from a man aged 25-45 years in good health. Sequenced input: blood. CDR3 DNA: TGTGCCAGCAGCACAATCTTCCCGACAGGCTCCCACGAGCAGTACTTC. This encodes CASSTIFPTGSHEQYF.